Given below is one TCR beta chain in context. PCR employed 60 Vbeta and 13 Jbeta primers. Clones were sequenced by immunoSEQ multiplex PCR, and TCRdb holds only the in-frame ones, with some missing. The sample lists approximately 150,000 clones, roughly 83% occurring once. This CDR3 comprises 12 residues. V lost 6 bases to trimming and J lost 6 bases, with 9 bases between them. CDR1 MNHNS and CDR2 SASEGT come from the germline V gene. This sample is part of a study of cytomegalovirus exposure and HLA in healthy donors. The sequencing sample was made of PBMCs. The chain couples TRBV6-1 to TRBJ2-1; TRBD1 might be the D (6 bases). The TCR originated in a man younger than 40 in good health and CMV-seronegative. CDR3 bases: TGTGCCAGCAGATCGGACAGCAATGAGCAGTTCTTC. Its protein product is CASRSDSNEQFF.